This TCR beta chain derives from a study of blood T cell repertoires in COVID-19. As for the study in general: Sample material is recorded as cDNA or gDNA derived from T cells, B-cell-depleted T cells, or PBMCs.

This table comes from immunoSEQ multiplex PCR, and its TCRdb copy is limited to in-frame clones, with some not included. The repertoire consists of 150,000 to 200,000 clones, with approximately 77% occurring once and the leading ten covering approximately 10%. The CDR3 totals 18 residues. Unmatched junction bases numbered 21, after V lost 5 bases and J lost 11 bases. Per the germline V gene, CDR1 is MNHNY and CDR2 is SVGAGI (reference sequence). The chain links TRBV6-6 to TRBJ1-4, with 9 bases identical to TRBD1. This TCR was sampled from a woman older than 75 with active or convalescent COVID-19. The material sequenced was peripheral blood. CDR3 sequence: CASSQRTGTGSDRSKLFF. The DNA of the CDR3 is TGTGCCAGCAGTCAACGAACCGGGACAGGGTCGGACCGGAGCAAACTGTTTTTT.